A single T cell receptor (beta chain) is shown here with its context. Some clones are missing from TCRdb's copy, which holds only in-frame ones; the method was immunoSEQ multiplex PCR. The sample includes about 76,000 clones, about 92% of them seen just once. These data belong to a study of T cell responses to AZD1222 COVID-19 vaccine. Germline CDR1 reads KGHSH; CDR2 reads LQKENI. The CDR3 contains 14 residues. Trimming took off 6 bases at V and 4 bases at J, with 15 bases between the two ends. This sample comprised peripheral blood, obtained on day 0 of AZD1222 vaccination. The clonotype originates from an adult in good health. The chain has TRBV18 and TRBJ1-1, with D possibly TRBD1 on 5 matching bases. The CDR3 sequence is CASSPTRGGTEAFF. Here the CDR3 DNA reads TGTGCCAGCTCCCCTACGCGCGGGGGCACTGAAGCTTTCTTT.